The clone carrying this TCR beta chain was picked up a small number of times. Sequencing used immunoSEQ multiplex PCR; TCRdb keeps in-frame clones, though not all of them. The sample has about 100,000 clones, approximately 89% seen once. This CDR3 is 16 amino acids long. V lost 3 bases and J lost 6, with 16 bases in between. Germline V CDR1 and CDR2: KGHDR, SFDVKD. This sample was included in a study of blood T cell repertoires in COVID-19. Looking at the study overall: The samples span acute and convalescent COVID-19 from the United States, Italy and Spain. From T cells, B-cell-depleted T cells, or PBMCs came the material, which was cDNA or gDNA.

The sequencing sample was made of peripheral blood. The J gene is TRBJ2-2, the V gene TRBV24-1; perhaps TRBD2 as D (5 bases). The clonotype was recovered from a woman younger than 45 with acute or convalescent COVID-19. In nucleotides, the CDR3 is TGTGCCACCAGTGATCCGCGCGGACGGAGGTCCGGGGAGCTGTTTTTT. Translating gives CATSDPRGRRSGELFF.